The next 29 T cell receptor beta chains were all read from a single sample in a study of OX40 agonist ivuxolimab in advanced cancers. Repertoires were generated with immunoSEQ multiplex PCR, while TCRdb's copy carries only in-frame clones and drops some. Among 60,000 to 100,000 clones listed, 94% were seen once. Specimen: CD4+ or CD8+ T cells sorted from blood, collected in a trial of the OX40 agonist ivuxolimab. These receptors were collected from an adult with an advanced solid tumor such as melanoma, head and neck, liver or kidney cancer.

The CDR3 sequence: CASSLNPGAGWGSANEKLFF. In DNA form, the CDR3 reads TGTGCCAGCAGTTTAAACCCTGGGGCAGGCTGGGGGTCGGCTAATGAAAAACTGTTTTTT. J is TRBJ1-4 and V is TRBV28; weak D call: TRBD1 (5 bases). This CDR3 is 20 amino acids long. V lost 2 bases and J lost 3, with 25 bases in between. Germline assignment: CDR1 MDHEN and CDR2 SYDVKM.

The chain couples TRBV27 to TRBJ2-1, with 7 nucleotides matching TRBD1. Germline CDR1 MNHEY, CDR2 SMNVEV (reference sequence). The CDR3 is 13 amino acids. V was clipped by 7 bases and J by 7 bases; unmatched bases: 7. The CDR3 sequence is CASTSGQKNEQFF. The CDR3 region has the DNA TGTGCCAGCACCTCGGGACAGAAAAATGAGCAGTTCTTC.

In its sample, this clone was seen once. The rearrangement links TRBV4-3 to TRBJ1-2, with D possibly matching TRBD1 (5 bases). The ends were cut back, 0 bases at V and 3 bases at J, with 14 bases in the middle. The germline V gene has CDR1 LGHNA and CDR2 YSLEER. This CDR3 contains 16 residues. CDR3 nucleotides: TGCGCCAGCAGCCAAGAGGTAGACAGCCTCTACTATGGCTACACCTTC. It specifies CASSQEVDSLYYGYTF.

This chain uses TRBV27 with TRBJ2-1; TRBD2 agrees at 14 bases. V trimming: 5 bases; J trimming: 6 bases; junction bases outside the gene matches: 6. The CDR3 has 16 residues. Germline V gene sequence: CDR1 MNHEY, CDR2 SMNVEV (reference sequence). The CDR3 region has the DNA TGTGCCAGCAGTCCCCCGACTAGCGGGGGGGCCAATGAGCAGTTCTTC. It yields the protein CASSPPTSGGANEQFF.

The J gene is TRBJ2-5, the V gene TRBV6-1; 10 nucleotides agree with TRBD1. Unmatched junction bases numbered 6, after V lost 2 bases and J lost 6 bases. The V gene's germline CDR1 is MNHNS and CDR2 SASEGT. CDR3 length: 15 residues. The CDR3 nucleotides read TGTGCCAGCAGTGAAAGGGACAGGGGCGGAAAGACCCAGTACTTC. Its translation is CASSERDRGGKTQYF.

About this clone: The germline gene is not matched at one end of the junction; a read error may be the cause. The rearrangement joins TRBV7-7 to TRBJ2-2, with a weak D call TRBD2 (5 bases). The V gene's germline CDR1 is SSHAT and CDR2 FNYEAQ (reference sequence). This CDR3 comprises 14 residues. DNA of the CDR3: TGTGCTAGCAGCTTAGGACTGGGGACCGGGGAGCTGTTTTTT. Amino acid sequence: CASSLGLGTGELFF.

This chain uses TRBV7-9 with TRBJ2-5, with a tentative D call TRBD1 (6 bases). The V end was cut by 2 bases, the J end by 0 bases, with 13 bases between. This CDR3 region has 16 residues. Germline V gene sequence: CDR1 SEHNR, CDR2 FQNEAQ (reference sequence). DNA for the CDR3: TGTGCCAGCAGCTTATTCGGCCAGGGGAACCAAGAGACCCAGTACTTC. Residues: CASSLFGQGNQETQYF.

This clone was seen only once. CDR3 sequence (DNA): TGTGCCAGCAGTTGGGTCCCTGCCTACGAGCAGTACTTC. Its protein product is CASSWVPAYEQYF. The chain employs TRBV6-1 and TRBJ2-7; D ambiguous. Trimming pared 5 bases from V and 2 bases from J, leaving 10 bases between. Per germline, CDR1 MNHNS and CDR2 SASEGT. There are 13 residues in the CDR3.

The rearrangement links TRBV9 to TRBJ1-1, with D hard to call. The CDR3 has 15 amino acids. V shed 3 bases and J shed 3 bases, with 15 bases lying between them. The germline gives CDR1 SGDLS, CDR2 YYNGEE. As DNA, the CDR3 is TGTGCCAGCAGCGCGACCGGTAGAGGGTACACTGAAGCTTTCTTT. The encoded protein is CASSATGRGYTEAFF.

This clone was observed once. The chain has TRBV9 and TRBJ1-6; D unclear. Germline lookup yields CDR1 SGDLS and CDR2 YYNGEE. This CDR3 spans 12 amino acids. V lost 3 bases and J lost 10, with 8 bases in between. The CDR3 DNA follows: TGTGCCAGCAGCGCTCTCAACTCACCCCTCCACTTT. Its protein is CASSALNSPLHF.

This chain links TRBV7-6 with TRBJ1-1; D gene ambiguous. The V end was cut by 3 bases, the J end by 8 bases, with 10 bases between. The CDR3 spans 12 residues. In germline, CDR1 is SGHVS, CDR2 FNYEAQ. CDR3 bases: TGTGCCAGCAGCTTTGGAAGGCCGGAAGCTTTCTTT. Amino acid sequence: CASSFGRPEAFF. The complete variable domain, with remaining parts taken from reference TRBV7-6 and TRBJ1-1, reads GAGVSQSPRYKVTKRGQDVALRCDPISGHVSLYWYRQALGQGPEFLTYFNYEAQQDKSGLPNDRFSAERPEGSISTLTIQRTEQRDSAMYRCASSFGRPEAFFGQGTRLTVV.

This clone has just one count. Other DNA sequences in the same sample also yield this CDR3. J is TRBJ1-1 and V is TRBV19, with D unclear. V lost 1 base and J 0 bases, leaving 3 bases between the germline ends. CDR1 is LNHDA and CDR2 is SQIVND in the germline V gene (reference sequence). There are 13 residues in the CDR3. DNA of the CDR3: TGTGCCAGTAGTATAGCCCTGAACACTGAAGCTTTCTTT. Amino acid sequence: CASSIALNTEAFF.

The chain recombines TRBV7-8 with TRBJ1-4; TRBD1 matches 8 bases. Germline CDR1 and CDR2: SGHVS and FQNEAQ. V was clipped by 10 bases and J by 2 bases; unmatched bases: 15. The CDR3 length is 17 residues. The CDR3 DNA follows: TGTGCCACAAAACGGACAGGGATTGGGCCTACTAATGAAAAACTGTTTTTT. This sequence encodes CATKRTGIGPTNEKLFF.

The chain links TRBV11-2 to TRBJ2-5; possibly TRBD2 for D (5 bases). Germline assignment: CDR1 SGHAT and CDR2 FQNNGV. This CDR3 contains 14 residues. V shed 3 bases and J shed 1 base, with 9 bases lying between them. CDR3 region: CASSFGMSQETQYF. In DNA form, the CDR3 reads TGTGCCAGCAGCTTCGGGATGAGCCAAGAGACCCAGTACTTC.

The chain uses TRBV27 and TRBJ2-7; TRBD1 aligns across 8 bases. The CDR3 length is 14 residues. The V gene end was trimmed by 3 bases and the J gene end by 2 bases; junction bases not matched to a gene: 3. Germline V gene sequence: CDR1 MNHEY, CDR2 SMNVEV (reference sequence). The CDR3 spells CASSLTGAPYEQYF. The CDR3 DNA sequence: TGTGCCAGCAGTTTGACAGGGGCCCCCTACGAGCAGTACTTC.

The sample holds a few counts of this clone. A read error may produce the germline difference seen at one junction end. The chain is built from TRBV28 and TRBJ1-2, with D uncertain. This CDR3 has 11 residues. Germline V gene lookup returns CDR1 MDHEN and CDR2 SYDVKM. CDR3 loop: CASSPHYGYTF. DNA of the CDR3: TGTGCCAGCAGCCCCCACTACGGCTACACCTTC.

This clone was seen once. The V call is TRBV15, the J call TRBJ2-7; D remains ambiguous. Trimming removed 3 bases from V and 2 bases from J, with 11 bases in between. Germline values: CDR1 LNHNV, CDR2 YYDKDF (reference sequence). The CDR3 is made up of 14 amino acids. CDR3 amino acids: CATSSRTWTYEQYF. CDR3 sequence (DNA): TGTGCCACCAGCAGTAGGACCTGGACCTACGAGCAGTACTTC.

The chain uses TRBV28 and TRBJ2-7; weak D call: TRBD1 (6 bases). V lost 6 bases and J 5 bases, leaving 26 bases between the germline ends. Germline V lookup: CDR1 MDHEN, CDR2 SYDVKM. CDR3 length: 17 amino acids. The CDR3 DNA sequence: TGTGCCAGCAGCTTAAGAGACGGACAGCCCTTTTTAAACGAGCAGTACTTC. Its translation is CASSLRDGQPFLNEQYF. Together with reference TRBV28 and TRBJ2-7, the CDR3 gives the full variable domain: DVKVTQSSRYLVKRTGEKVFLECVQDMDHENMFWYRQDPGLGLRLIYFSYDVKMKEKGDIPEGYSVSREKKERFSLILESASTNQTSMYLCASSLRDGQPFLNEQYFGPGTRLTVT.

The genes are TRBV6-6 and TRBJ2-1; no reliable D call. Germline CDR1 is MNHNY and CDR2 is SVGAGI (reference sequence). This CDR3 is built from 15 residues. V lost 7 bases, J lost 0 bases, and 13 bases lay in between. The DNA of the CDR3 is TGTGCCAGCATCCCTTCCCCGAGCTCCTACAATGAGCAGTTCTTC. Its translation: CASIPSPSSYNEQFF.

This clone was seen at least ten times. J is TRBJ1-1 and V is TRBV9, with unresolved D. The V and J ends lost 4 bases and 2 bases respectively, with 9 bases between them. This CDR3 is 13 amino acids long. CDR1 SGDLS and CDR2 YYNGEE come from the germline V gene. The CDR3 sequence: CASSTTPNTEAFF. CDR3 DNA sequence: TGTGCCAGCAGCACGACCCCCAACACTGAAGCTTTCTTT.

The rearrangement uses TRBV19 and TRBJ2-7; D is undetermined. There are 14 residues in the CDR3. Germline V gives CDR1 LNHDA, CDR2 SQIVND (reference sequence). V lost 6 bases to trimming and J lost 0 bases, with 12 bases between them. CDR3 coding DNA: TGTGCCAGTAGGTTTGCGCAGGACTCCTACGAGCAGTACTTC. Encoded protein: CASRFAQDSYEQYF.

This chain connects TRBV4-1 to TRBJ2-1; 10 nucleotides line up with TRBD2. This CDR3 has 17 residues. From germline, CDR1 is MGHRA and CDR2 YSYEKL. Trimming took 1 base from V and 7 from J; bases not matched to a gene: 10. CDR3: CASSQGGAGGRDNEQFF. In DNA form, the CDR3 reads TGCGCCAGCAGCCAAGGGGGAGCGGGAGGGCGGGATAATGAGCAGTTCTTC.

The chain employs TRBV7-3 and TRBJ1-1; 10 bases are a match to TRBD1. The CDR3 is made up of 16 amino acids. Per the germline V gene, CDR1 is SGHTA and CDR2 is FQGTGA. With 0 bases clipped from V and 0 bases from J, the junction kept 1 base outside the gene matches. This CDR3 reads CASSLTGQGMNTEAFF. The CDR3 coding sequence is TGTGCCAGCAGCTTAACGGGACAGGGGATGAACACTGAAGCTTTCTTT.

V gene TRBV4-3 combines with J gene TRBJ1-2; D call uncertain. V shed 1 base and J shed 4 bases, with 10 bases lying between them. Germline V gives CDR1 LGHNA, CDR2 YSLEER. The CDR3 totals 14 residues. The CDR3 is CASSQVGGTYGYTF. The CDR3 region has the DNA TGCGCCAGCAGCCAAGTCGGAGGAACCTATGGCTACACCTTC.

The chain uses TRBV4-2 and TRBJ1-2, with 10 nucleotides matching TRBD1. The germline V gene encodes CDR1 LGHNA and CDR2 YNFKEQ. The junction had 7 bases not matched to a gene; V was cut back by 0 bases and J by 6 bases. CDR3 length equals 16 residues. CDR3 nucleotide sequence: TGTGCCAGCAGCCAAGATCGGCGACAGGGGGCCGATGGCTACACCTTC. Translated: CASSQDRRQGADGYTF.

This chain uses TRBV6-5 with TRBJ1-6, with 7 bases lining up with TRBD1. J lost 14 bases, V lost 2 bases, and 12 bases had no gene match. The CDR3 loop spans 15 amino acids. Germline assignment: CDR1 MNHEY and CDR2 SVGAGI. The CDR3 DNA is TGTGCCAGCAGTTACAGGACAGGTGAGCCCTTCACCCTCCACTTT. This translates into CASSYRTGEPFTLHF.

The J gene is TRBJ1-2, the V gene TRBV7-9; D not resolved. The germline CDR1 and CDR2 sequences are SEHNR and FQNEAQ (reference sequence). Trimming left V 1 base short and J 4 bases short, with 22 bases between. The CDR3 length is 18 residues. CDR3 loop: CASSLVPEAEEISYGYTF. The CDR3 DNA follows: TGTGCCAGCAGCTTAGTCCCAGAAGCGGAGGAGATTTCCTATGGCTACACCTTC.

The chain uses TRBV21-1 and TRBJ2-7; the table's D call TRBD2 went unverified against the DNA. TRBV21-1 is labeled a pseudogene. The CDR3 runs 16 residues. CDR3 DNA: TGTGCCAGCAGACCCATTCGACGCGGGGGGGCCCTCGAGCAGTACTTC. Its translation: CASRPIRRGGALEQYF.

The CDR3 DNA reads as TGTGCCAGTAGTATAGTCCCTACAGGCGAGGGGGAGCAGTTCTTC. Translating it yields CASSIVPTGEGEQFF. V is TRBV19 and J is TRBJ2-1; D could derive from TRBD1 or TRBD2 (5 bases each). Trimming cost V 1 base and J 10 bases, with 17 bases left between them. Germline V lookup: CDR1 LNHDA, CDR2 SQIVND (reference sequence). The CDR3 sequence is 15 residues long.